The entry below gives a single T cell receptor (beta chain) sequence along with its context. This clone was seen a handful of times. The antigen this receptor binds is unknown. No clone much larger than this one lies a single base away; base qualities are absent. From its cysteine to its phenylalanine, the CDR3 spans 14 amino acids. Only the CDR3 region is kept as DNA, spanning 42 bases read in frame from base 1. The junction shows trimming of 4 bases on V and 4 bases on J, and the gene matches do not reach 3 bases of it. The germline V gene encodes CDR1 KGHSH and CDR2 LQKENI. Library preparation employed the immunoSEQ multiplex PCR assay. A mixture of 60 forward primers for TCR Vbeta segments and 13 reverse primers for TCR Jbeta segments was used in the multiplex PCR. A multiplex PCR assay on genomic DNA amplified the CDR3 region of rearranged TCR beta genes. Amplified TCR beta libraries were sequenced as 87-base-pair reads on the Illumina HiSeq System. In the paper's pipeline: In a later analysis, some 80 million unique TCR beta chains were counted across the 650 to 750 repertoires, and roughly 11 million of these chains were shared by at least two donors. A nearest-neighbor algorithm error-corrected the raw reads and collapsed the reads into unique sequences, merging closely related sequences to remove PCR and sequencing errors. To assign V, D and J gene segments, CDR3 sequences were aligned to IMGT reference sequences. For a sequence to be retained, a match of at least six nucleotides to both a V gene segment and a J gene segment was required. Rearrangements were classified as productive when the CDR3 lacked stop codons and remained in frame with V and J, and all other rearrangements were classified as non-productive. CDR3 was defined according to IMGT convention as the region running from the second conserved V-encoded cysteine to the conserved J-encoded phenylalanine. The earlier analysis of some 600 of the donors excluded sequences that lacked an unambiguous match to a single V gene segment. An earlier analysis of 587 of the donors called V segments functional above 56.7% productive rearrangements and segregating when the between-donor standard deviation exceeded 5%. A statistical classification framework was developed to diagnose cytomegalovirus status using the catalog of TCR beta chain sequences. In a later analysis, V and J genes were assigned by comparing TCR nucleotide sequences against IMGT/GENE-DB human TR gene sequences. The TCRdist pipeline was used in a later analysis to assign CDR3 sequences and most-parsimonious VDJ recombination scenarios. A later analysis defined each TCR beta chain by its CDR3 amino acid sequence plus V-gene family, and excluded reads lacking a unique V-gene family. A later analysis removed several hundred highly shared, low-generation-probability nucleotide sequences to deal with suspected cross-contamination and a sequencing artifact. In a later analysis, a clonal expansion index was calculated for each public chain from normalized within-repertoire ranks of inferred template counts. In a later analysis, generation probabilities were computed with a VDJ recombination model fitted to out-of-frame rearrangements, and the resulting probabilities were checked against IGoR. Hypergeometric tests were used in a later analysis to score TCR-TCR, TCR-HLA and TCR-CMV co-occurrence, with a repertoire-size bias correction applied to the TCR pairs. False discovery rates were estimated in a later analysis by permuting HLA or CMV assignments 20 times. In a later analysis, co-occurring TCRs were grouped with DBSCAN, and TCRdist sequence similarity was added when clustering was performed within HLA-allele-positive subsets. Co-occurrence clustering excluded repertoires with fewer than 30,000 or more than 120,000 public chains, plus five with anomalous nucleotide sharing. TCRdb's version of the immuneACCESS table is confined to in-frame rearrangements and falls short of the full clone set. An unresolved V gene accounts for under half of the shortfall where checked; the remainder is of unknown origin. V and J calls and clone size come straight from that table; D and trimming were deduced from the DNA. This sample is represented by 55,000 to 80,000 clones; 66% of them were singletons. The ten most abundant clones make up roughly a fifth of the sample.

The sample comes from a study of cytomegalovirus exposure and HLA in healthy donors (dated by TCRdb to 2016 to 2017). Some background on the complete study: An earlier analysis of roughly 570 of the donors reported 276 Gb of sequence data and around 120 million unique TCR beta sequences obtained from 150 million to 200 million T cells. An early release that covered fewer than 800 HLA-typed donors contained approximately 300 gigabases of sequencing data and approximately 85 million unique TCR sequences. The genetic ancestry cluster associated with self-reported Caucasian donors included approximately 85% of the roughly 400 genotyped donors. The study aimed to test whether cataloging public T cell receptors could reveal signatures of past pathogen exposure. The study used immunosequencing to profile the T cell repertoires of several hundred subjects and linked those repertoires to cytomegalovirus serostatus. Along with the roughly 700-subject first cohort, a separate validation cohort of over a hundred different subjects was used. To predict cytomegalovirus infection status, the study combined high-throughput TCR immunosequencing, statistical association of individual TCRs with disease status, and machine learning. A later analysis re-analyzed previously published TCR beta repertoires from 500 to 700 donors and added high-resolution HLA genotyping to study TCR occurrence patterns. Rather than drawing on any new phenotypic data, the later analysis identified candidate immune exposures from TCR beta sequences and the way those sequences occurred across donors. An earlier analysis of nearly 600 of the donors applied high-throughput TCR beta sequencing to assess whether each TCR beta V gene segment acted as functional or pseudogenic. Donor age, sex, ethnicity and CMV serostatus were collected together with the repertoire data. A later genetic analysis used genome-wide SNP genotypes for about 65% of the roughly 670 donors, treating that subset as a discovery cohort. Every discovery cohort repertoire had been produced on one sequencing platform. HLA typing covered class I and class II loci at four-digit resolution. The number of donors typed differed by locus, with roughly 629-640 for A, B, C, DRB1 and DQB1, roughly 550 for DQA1, about 610 for DPA1, and approximately 470 for DPB1. Roughly 5 DR-DQ haplotypes were handled as single units for association and clustering, since linkage in the cohort was strong. Across about 370 genotyped donors of the cohort, an average of roughly 230,000 unique TCR beta nucleotide sequences per donor were sequenced, and approximately 19% of those sequences were non-productive.

General conclusions and limits of the study: A later analysis found that HLA-associated TCR beta chains were more clonally expanded and had lower generation probabilities than equally common non-associated chains. CMV serostatus was the only immune exposure information available for the cohort. In a later analysis, some 18,000 TCR beta sequences were associated with specific HLA alleles at a false discovery rate of 0.05. In both the original and validation cohorts, the classifier was reported to diagnose cytomegalovirus status with high specificity and sensitivity. In vitro tests confirmed that a few of the cytomegalovirus-associated TCR beta chains recognize cytomegalovirus antigens. The cohort was sequenced for TCR beta chains only, and without alpha or paired-chain data the features that could be detected were limited. Assigning TCR associations to individual alleles was difficult when HLA alleles, especially DR and DQ, strongly co-occurred. The 87-base-pair reads could not distinguish some IMGT-functional V segments, including TRBV6-2 and TRBV6-3, so those segments were excluded. According to the authors, the approach could potentially be generalized to other disease states and immunological phenotypes. Several of the top co-occurrence clusters appeared to be linked to parvovirus B19, influenza, CMV and Epstein-Barr virus, according to a later analysis. An earlier analysis of around 600 of the donors showed that most TCR beta V segments appeared in productive rearrangements either about 90% or about 30% of the time, which broadly matched IMGT annotations. A further reported finding was that TCR beta sequences accurately predicted the HLA-A and HLA-B alleles for most subjects in the first cohort. According to a later analysis, most CMV-associated TCR beta chains appeared to be HLA-restricted, and the HLA associations seemed to be driven largely by CMV exposure. A later genetic analysis associated a missense DCLRE1C variant with V-gene and J-gene trimming of TCR beta chains, and an independent cohort replicated the association. Over 15 rarely observed V segments, including chromosome 9 orphons, were excluded from the earlier analysis of some 590 of the donors because counts were too low. A cluster of highly shared sequence variants was judged likely to represent a technical artifact of the sequencing pipeline. The study listed 170 or so TCR beta chains as associated with cytomegalovirus. HLA typing was unavailable for some donors at each locus, so association tests used only the typed subset. Most TCR sequences were seen in very few donors, while some public TCRs were found in many individuals. The presence/absence analyses assumed that sequencing depth was roughly uniform across donors, and that assumption may not be true. Correlated functional status among segregating V segments might be attributable to linkage disequilibrium, but an unknown experimental factor could not be ruled out. In a later analysis, the rate of TCR association differed among HLA loci, with DRB1 alleles having the most associated TCRs and HLA-C alleles having the fewest. A later genetic analysis reported fewer N-insertions in productive TCRs among donors in an Asian-associated ancestry cluster than the roughly 640-donor mean.

The cohort consisted of approximately 690 healthy bone marrow donors. At the time of sampling, every cohort member was nominally healthy, though immune exposures that went unrecorded were likely present. The donor was CMV seropositive and belonged to the group of a few hundred seropositive cohort members. A peripheral blood sample was provided by each donor, and peripheral blood mononuclear cells were used for TCR beta sequencing. The Qiagen DNeasy Blood Extraction Kit was used to extract genomic DNA from the blood cell samples. The receptor was derived from a man aged 35-49 years in good health and CMV-seropositive. This receptor chain uses TRBV18 and TRBJ2-2, with TRBD1 identical over 7 junction bases. The sequencing sample was made of PBMCs. The DNA reads TGTGCCAGCTCACAGGGACAGACCACCGGGGAGCTGTTTTTT. Its protein is CASSQGQTTGELFF.